The next 24 T cell receptor beta chains were all read from a single sample in a study of cytomegalovirus exposure and HLA in healthy donors. TCRdb's table, derived via immunoSEQ multiplex PCR, lists solely in-frame clones and lacks some. The profile shows around 63,000 clones, roughly nine tenths of them singletons. The sample comprised PBMCs. These receptors all come from a woman between 18 and 30 years old in good health and CMV-seronegative.

The chain recombines TRBV5-1 with TRBJ2-1, with D perhaps matching TRBD2 (6 bases). The V gene lost 1 base and the J gene lost 4 bases, with 6 bases spanning the gap. The germline gives CDR1 SGHRS, CDR2 YFSETQ. The CDR3 runs 13 residues. The CDR3 loop is CASSLRGYNEQFF. The CDR3 coding sequence is TGCGCCAGCAGCTTGCGGGGGTACAATGAGCAGTTCTTC. Complete variable domain (other parts from reference TRBV5-1 and TRBJ2-1): KAGVTQTPRYLIKTRGQQVTLSCSPISGHRSVSWYQQTPGQGLQFLFEYFSETQRNKGNFPGRFSGRQFSNSRSEMNVSTLELGDSALYLCASSLRGYNEQFFGPGTRLTVL.

The V and J genes are TRBV10-3 and TRBJ2-3; 13 bases fit TRBD2. CDR1 and CDR2 (germline): ENHRY, SYGVKD. The CDR3 is 15 residues long. V lost 6 bases, J lost 2 bases, and 2 bases stayed unmatched. The CDR3 here is CAIRGLAGPTDTQYF. CDR3 bases: TGTGCCATCAGGGGACTAGCGGGGCCCACAGATACGCAGTATTTT.

This chain uses TRBV7-9 with TRBJ1-5, with D tentatively TRBD1 (5 bases). V lost 5 bases and J 6 bases, leaving 8 bases between the germline ends. The CDR3 runs 12 residues. Germline V gene sequence: CDR1 SEHNR, CDR2 FQNEAQ (reference sequence). CDR3 nucleotide sequence: TGTGCCAGCAGCATTGACAGTCAGCCCCAGCATTTT. Translated, it gives CASSIDSQPQHF.

J is TRBJ2-7 and V is TRBV5-6; 7 bases are shared with TRBD1. The CDR3 is made up of 17 amino acids. With 4 bases clipped from V and 0 bases from J, the junction kept 13 bases outside the gene matches. The germline gives CDR1 SGHDT, CDR2 YYEEEE. The CDR3: CASSGGLWDRYSYEQYF. The CDR3 DNA reads TGTGCCAGCAGCGGAGGCTTATGGGACAGATACTCCTACGAGCAGTACTTC.

This chain links TRBV9 with TRBJ2-2, with TRBD2 identical over 9 bases. The ends lost 0 bases at V and 3 bases at J; junction bases unmatched: 3. The CDR3 totals 16 residues. Germline V gene data show CDR1 as SGDLS and CDR2 as YYNGEE. Here the CDR3 reads CASSVVGLADTGELFF. The CDR3 coding sequence is TGTGCCAGCAGCGTAGTGGGACTAGCTGACACCGGGGAGCTGTTTTTT.

The V and J genes are TRBV5-5 and TRBJ2-7; perhaps TRBD2 as D (5 bases). CDR1 SGHKS and CDR2 YYEKEE come from the germline V gene (reference sequence). The CDR3 contains 14 residues. With 4 bases removed from V and 3 bases from J, the gap between germline ends came to 14 bases. The CDR3 sequence is CASSAGGDLYEQYF. The CDR3 DNA reads TGTGCCAGCAGCGCTGGAGGCGACCTCTACGAGCAGTACTTC.

The rearrangement joins TRBV2 to TRBJ1-3, with TRBD1 identical over 7 bases. The CDR3 has 15 amino acids. V trimming: 3 bases; J trimming: 3 bases; junction bases outside the gene matches: 5. Germline V CDR1 and CDR2: SNHLY, FYNNEI. In nucleotides, the CDR3 is TGTGCCAGCAGTGATGACAGGGTCCGTGGAAACACCATATATTTT. This codes for CASSDDRVRGNTIYF.

This clone is medium-sized within its sample. This chain connects TRBV6-5 to TRBJ2-5; TRBD1 agrees at 8 bases. The CDR3 is made up of 13 amino acids. The ends lost 6 bases at V and 4 bases at J; junction bases unmatched: 4. Germline assignment: CDR1 MNHEY and CDR2 SVGAGI. The CDR3, as DNA: TGTGCCAGCAGGCCAGGGGGCCTAGAGACCCAGTACTTC. It encodes CASRPGGLETQYF.

The genes are TRBV5-4 and TRBJ2-1, with TRBD2 identical over 8 bases. Germline V gives CDR1 SGHNT, CDR2 YYREEE (reference sequence). The CDR3 length is 15 residues. Trimming at V came to 0 bases and at J to 4 bases, leaving 3 bases not matched to a gene. For the CDR3, the DNA is TGTGCCAGCAGCTTGGCGGGGGGGCAATACAATGAGCAGTTCTTC. Its translation: CASSLAGGQYNEQFF. Variable domain in full (rest from reference TRBV5-4 and TRBJ2-1): ETGVTQSPTHLIKTRGQQVTLRCSSQSGHNTVSWYQQALGQGPQFIFQYYREEENGRGNFPPRFSGLQFPNYSSELNVNALELDDSALYLCASSLAGGQYNEQFFGPGTRLTVL.

This rearrangement joins TRBV30 to TRBJ1-1, with 7 bases aligning to TRBD1. The junction had 5 bases not matched to a gene; V was cut back by 0 bases and J by 4 bases. Germline V lookup: CDR1 GTSNPN, CDR2 SVGIG (reference sequence). CDR3 size: 14 residues. CDR3 region: CAWSVTGAGTEAFF. The CDR3 DNA sequence: TGTGCCTGGAGTGTCACAGGGGCAGGCACTGAAGCTTTCTTT.

This sequence joins TRBV2 and TRBJ2-7; 7 bases are a match to TRBD1. With 6 bases clipped from V and 4 bases from J, the junction kept 3 bases outside the gene matches. Germline V gene data show CDR1 as SNHLY and CDR2 as FYNNEI. This CDR3 has 12 amino acids. The CDR3 region is CASRLQGYEQYF. As DNA, the CDR3 is TGTGCCAGCAGGCTACAGGGGTACGAGCAGTACTTC.

This rearrangement joins TRBV30 to TRBJ2-7; D remains ambiguous. The V gene's germline CDR1 is GTSNPN and CDR2 SVGIG (reference sequence). V dropped 0 bases and J dropped 7 bases, with 13 bases sitting between them. There are 13 residues in the CDR3. The CDR3 region is CAWSVRIEAEQYF. CDR3 nucleotide sequence: TGTGCCTGGAGTGTACGAATAGAAGCTGAGCAGTACTTC.

The genes are TRBV5-6 and TRBJ2-1; a possible D gene is TRBD2 (6 bases). V shed 4 bases and J shed 9 bases, with 14 bases lying between them. The CDR3 totals 13 residues. Germline lookup yields CDR1 SGHDT and CDR2 YYEEEE. The DNA of the CDR3 is TGTGCCAGCAGCCGGACTAAAGCGGGTGAGCAGTTCTTC. It specifies CASSRTKAGEQFF.

The chain recombines TRBV4-2 with TRBJ2-2; possible D gene TRBD1, 6 bases. This CDR3 has 16 amino acids. V was pared by 3 bases and J by 3 bases, with 14 bases between. Germline V gene data show CDR1 as LGHNA and CDR2 as YNFKEQ. The CDR3 region is CASSHTGHRDTGELFF. The CDR3 coding sequence is TGTGCCAGCAGCCACACGGGACATAGAGACACCGGGGAGCTGTTTTTT.

This chain joins TRBV7-9 and TRBJ2-1; perhaps TRBD1 as D (5 bases). The CDR3 has 14 residues. Germline V gene sequence: CDR1 SEHNR, CDR2 FQNEAQ (reference sequence). V was clipped by 5 bases and J by 4 bases, with 12 bases between them. The CDR3 region is CASSVQGPYNEQFF. The CDR3, as DNA: TGTGCCAGCAGCGTTCAGGGTCCTTACAATGAGCAGTTCTTC.

The CDR3 region is CASSLQGYNSPLHF. The CDR3 DNA is TGTGCCAGCAGCTTACAGGGTTATAATTCACCCCTCCACTTT. The V and J genes are TRBV7-2 and TRBJ1-6; a possible D gene is TRBD1 (5 bases). CDR1 and CDR2 (germline): SGHTA, FQGNSA. The CDR3 is made up of 14 amino acids. Trimming took 2 bases from V and 4 from J, leaving 6 bases between them.

The genes are TRBV13 and TRBJ2-2, with 7 bases lining up with TRBD1. Per the germline V gene, CDR1 is PRHDT and CDR2 is FYEKMQ (reference sequence). V was clipped by 0 bases and J by 4 bases; unmatched bases: 8. CDR3 length: 17 residues. CDR3 coding DNA: TGTGCCAGCAGCTTAGGCGGACAGGTTTTCGGCACCGGGGAGCTGTTTTTT. Its translation: CASSLGGQVFGTGELFF.

The rearrangement links TRBV29-1 to TRBJ2-3; D perhaps matches TRBD1 (6 bases). V dropped 7 bases and J dropped 6 bases, with 11 bases sitting between them. The germline CDR1 and CDR2 sequences are SQVTM and ANQGSEA. The CDR3 has 11 amino acids. CDR3 protein: CSGGPGDTQYF. The CDR3 coding sequence is TGCAGCGGGGGGCCGGGGGATACGCAGTATTTT.

The V and J genes are TRBV27 and TRBJ2-1; D possibly corresponds to TRBD2 (7 bases). The CDR3 is made up of 18 amino acids. Germline CDR1 is MNHEY and CDR2 is SMNVEV (reference sequence). Trimming pared 6 bases from V and 3 bases from J, leaving 24 bases between. As DNA, the CDR3 is TGTGCCAGCAGGCCGCGGAGGGGGGGGACGTTTAGCTACAATGAGCAGTTCTTC. Residues: CASRPRRGGTFSYNEQFF.

This chain joins TRBV28 and TRBJ2-7; the match to TRBD2 covers 7 bases. There are 15 residues in the CDR3. The germline gives CDR1 MDHEN, CDR2 SYDVKM. After removal of 3 bases from V and 4 bases from J, the junction contained 9 bases not matched to a gene. In DNA form, the CDR3 reads TGTGCCAGCAGTTTTTTTGGGGGGGGACTATACGAGCAGTACTTC. Translation: CASSFFGGGLYEQYF. Supplemented by reference TRBV28 and TRBJ2-7, the full variable domain reads DVKVTQSSRYLVKRTGEKVFLECVQDMDHENMFWYRQDPGLGLRLIYFSYDVKMKEKGDIPEGYSVSREKKERFSLILESASTNQTSMYLCASSFFGGGLYEQYFGPGTRLTVT.

The chain carries TRBV27 and TRBJ1-1; D call uncertain. The V and J ends lost 4 bases and 1 base respectively, with 13 bases between them. This CDR3 region has 15 residues. Germline V CDR1 and CDR2: MNHEY, SMNVEV (reference sequence). The CDR3 loop is CASSSSSGSNTEAFF. The CDR3 DNA reads as TGTGCCAGCAGTTCCTCCTCGGGGTCGAACACTGAAGCTTTCTTT.

The gene calls are TRBV6-6 and TRBJ1-2; D gene unclear. V dropped 10 bases and J dropped 8 bases, with 14 bases sitting between them. The germline gives CDR1 MNHNY, CDR2 SVGAGI (reference sequence). The length of the CDR3 is 11 residues. CDR3: CATEGLLGYTF. The CDR3, as DNA: TGTGCCACTGAGGGCCTCTTGGGCTACACCTTC.

The chain employs TRBV19 and TRBJ1-5, with 7 bases that match TRBD1. The germline gives CDR1 LNHDA, CDR2 SQIVND (reference sequence). This CDR3 comprises 16 residues. V gave up 4 bases and J gave up 6 bases; unmatched junction bases: 12. In DNA form, the CDR3 reads TGTGCCAGTAGTAAACCCCGGGACAGTGCATTTCAGCCCCAGCATTTT. Translation: CASSKPRDSAFQPQHF.

The CDR3 coding sequence is TGTGCCAGCAGCTTTAGCGGGGGGGAGAACACCGGGGAGCTGTTTTTT. It translates to CASSFSGGENTGELFF. The J gene is TRBJ2-2, the V gene TRBV7-2; 11 nucleotides align to TRBD2. V dropped 3 bases and J dropped 1; count of bases not matched to a gene: 1. This CDR3 region has 16 residues. Per the germline V gene, CDR1 is SGHTA and CDR2 is FQGNSA.